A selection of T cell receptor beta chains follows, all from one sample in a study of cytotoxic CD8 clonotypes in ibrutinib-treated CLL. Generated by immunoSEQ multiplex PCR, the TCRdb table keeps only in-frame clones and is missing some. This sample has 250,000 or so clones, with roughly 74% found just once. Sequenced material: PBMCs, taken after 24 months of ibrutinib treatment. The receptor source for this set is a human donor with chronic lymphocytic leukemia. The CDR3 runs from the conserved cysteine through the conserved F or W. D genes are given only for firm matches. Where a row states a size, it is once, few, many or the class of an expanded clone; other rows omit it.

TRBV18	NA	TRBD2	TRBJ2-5	TGTGCCAGCTCACCCAGGGAGGGGCCGGAGACCCAGTACTTC	CASSPREGPETQYF
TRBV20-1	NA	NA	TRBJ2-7	TGCAGTGCCCCAGATCATTACGAGCAGTACTTC	CSAPDHYEQYF
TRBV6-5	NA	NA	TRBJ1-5	TGTGCCAGCAGTTACCAGCTCAATCAGCCCCAGCATTTT	CASSYQLNQPQHF
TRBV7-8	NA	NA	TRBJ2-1	TGTGCCAGCAGCCCATGGGCCACAGGACACAATGAGCAGTTCTTC	CASSPWATGHNEQFF
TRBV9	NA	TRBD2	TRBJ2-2	TGTGCCAGCAGCGGGGGACTAGGGAACACCGGGGAGCTGTTTTTT	CASSGGLGNTGELFF
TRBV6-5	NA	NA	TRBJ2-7	TGTGCCACGGGACAATCCTACGAGCAGTACTTC	CATGQSYEQYF
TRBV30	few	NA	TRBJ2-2	TGTGCCTGGAGTGCCCAACTCACCGGGGAGCTGTTTTTT	CAWSAQLTGELFF
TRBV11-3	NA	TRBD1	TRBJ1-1	TGTGCCAGCAGCTCGACTCGGGACAGTGAAGCTTTCTTT	CASSSTRDSEAFF
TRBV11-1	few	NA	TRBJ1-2	TGTGCCAGCAGCTTAGACCAGAGAGGGTATGGCTACACCTTC	CASSLDQRGYGYTF
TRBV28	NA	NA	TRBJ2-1	TGTGCCAGCAGTTATGGGGGGGCTAAGACATACAATGAGCAGTTCTTC	CASSYGGAKTYNEQFF
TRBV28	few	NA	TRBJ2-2	TGTGCCAGCAGCTCGGGACAGAACACCGGGGAGCTGTTTTTT	CASSSGQNTGELFF
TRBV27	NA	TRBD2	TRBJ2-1	TGTGCCAGCAGTTTATACGCTAGCGGAGCCTACAATGAGCAGTTCTTC	CASSLYASGAYNEQFF
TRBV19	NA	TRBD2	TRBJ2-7	TGTGCCAGTAGCCGATTAGCGGGAGGGCCCGAAACCTCCTACGAGCAGTACTTC	CASSRLAGGPETSYEQYF
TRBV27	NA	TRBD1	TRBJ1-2	TGTGCCAGCAGCCCAGAGACAGGGGGGTTTTATGGCTACACCTTC	CASSPETGGFYGYTF
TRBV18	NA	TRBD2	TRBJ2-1	TGTGCCAGCTCACCGCTAGCGGGCTCCTACAATGAGCAGTTCTTC	CASSPLAGSYNEQFF